Presented here are 20 T cell receptor beta chains from one specimen sequenced in a study of T cells after yellow fever vaccination. TCRdb re-called the 5' RACE reads with MiXCR, one entry per CDR3 protein. Of a few hundred thousand distinct CDR3 sequences in the sample, 3% to 4.5% were seen once. Sequences were derived from PBMCs, sampled 5 days after the yellow fever booster vaccination. Receptors were obtained from a man aged 18-30 years who received the YFV17D yellow fever vaccine.

The chain couples TRBV4-3 to TRBJ1-4; TRBD1 matches 10 bases. Trimming cost V 2 bases and J 8 bases; bases outside gene matches: 5. In germline, CDR1 is LGHNA, CDR2 YSLEER. The CDR3 contains 15 residues. CDR3 nucleotides: TGCGCCAGCAGCCAAACCGGGACAGGGGTCGAAAAACTGTTTTTT. Translated: CASSQTGTGVEKLFF.

This clonotype came up many times. This sequence joins TRBV7-9 and TRBJ1-1, with D tentatively TRBD1 (5 bases). Germline CDR1 reads SEHNR; CDR2 reads FQNEAQ (reference sequence). Trimming removed 1 base from V and 0 bases from J, with 6 bases in between. The CDR3 covers 14 residues. CDR3 DNA sequence: TGTGCCAGCAGCTTAGGGGGCTTGAACACTGAAGCTTTCTTT. Protein product: CASSLGGLNTEAFF.

In this sample, this clonotype turned up many times. This chain uses TRBV24-1 with TRBJ2-7; D ambiguous. The germline CDR1 and CDR2 sequences are KGHDR and SFDVKD. CDR3 length: 11 amino acids. Trimming pared 9 bases from V and 6 bases from J, leaving 11 bases between. This CDR3 is CATPPLGEQYV. The DNA for the CDR3 is TGTGCCACCCCCCCTCTCGGCGAGCAGTACGTC.

This clonotype was seen ten or more times. The genes are TRBV6-2 or TRBV6-3 and TRBJ1-5; D is unresolved. This CDR3 region has 13 residues. Per germline, CDR1 MNHEY and CDR2 SVGEGT. Trimming stripped 7 bases from V and 6 bases from J, with 13 bases between. In DNA form, the CDR3 reads TGTGCCAGCAAGGCAGGAGATGGTCAGCCCCAGCATTTT. It specifies CASKAGDGQPQHF.

The sample holds a few counts of this clonotype. The rearrangement joins TRBV11-1 to TRBJ1-2; TRBD1 agrees at 7 bases. The J segment lost 6 bases and the V segment lost 6 bases, leaving 10 bases of the junction unmatched. Germline V gene sequence: CDR1 SGHAT, CDR2 FQDESV (reference sequence). CDR3 size: 14 residues. DNA for the CDR3: TGTGCCAGCAGTAAGAGAACAGGGGACCATGGCTACACCTTC. It yields the protein CASSKRTGDHGYTF.

The sample holds a few counts of this clonotype. The V and J genes are TRBV30 and TRBJ1-1; D is ambiguous. In germline, CDR1 is GTSNPN, CDR2 SVGIG (reference sequence). CDR3 size: 12 residues. The V and J ends lost 5 bases and 6 bases respectively, with 13 bases between them. CDR3 nucleotide sequence: TGTGCCTGGGGAATTTGGGCGTCTGAAGCTTTCTTT. As protein: CAWGIWASEAFF.

This clonotype was seen more than once but under ten times. The genes are TRBV19 and TRBJ2-1; 7 positions agree with TRBD1. Germline V lookup: CDR1 LNHDA, CDR2 SQIVND (reference sequence). Trimming at V came to 5 bases and at J to 5 bases, leaving 3 bases not matched to a gene. The CDR3 loop spans 13 amino acids. This chain's CDR3 is CASSGTVDNEQFF. The DNA of the CDR3 is TGTGCCAGTAGTGGGACAGTAGACAATGAGCAGTTCTTC.

This rearrangement joins TRBV29-1 to TRBJ1-1, with 7 bases aligning to TRBD1. V trimming: 7 bases; J trimming: 2 bases; junction bases outside the gene matches: 7. This CDR3 comprises 13 residues. Looked up from germline, CDR1 is SQVTM and CDR2 is ANQGSEA. The CDR3 spells CSATTGFNTEAFF. CDR3 nucleotides: TGCAGCGCCACGACAGGGTTCAACACTGAAGCTTTCTTT.

This clonotype was seen only a few times. The V gene is TRBV18, the J gene TRBJ2-7; unclear D gene. Germline CDR1 and CDR2: KGHSH and LQKENI. The CDR3 covers 13 residues. V was pared by 4 bases and J by 1 base, with 8 bases between. CDR3 loop: CASSQARSYEQYV. Here the CDR3 DNA reads TGTGCCAGCTCACAAGCTAGGTCCTACGAGCAGTACGTC.

In this sample, this clonotype turned up many times. This chain uses TRBV6-5 with TRBJ1-6; 9 bases match TRBD1. The CDR3 extends over 14 amino acids. Trimming took 5 bases from V and 12 from J; bases not matched to a gene: 8. Germline V gene lookup returns CDR1 MNHEY and CDR2 SVGAGI. The CDR3 is CASSIRDRALPLHF. Here the CDR3 DNA reads TGTGCCAGCAGTATCCGGGACAGGGCTCTACCCCTCCACTTT.

In its sample, this clonotype was seen a few times. The chain has TRBV7-6 and TRBJ1-6; no reliable D call. CDR1 is SGHVS and CDR2 is FNYEAQ in the germline V gene. The CDR3 contains 14 residues. Trimming shortened V by 2 bases and J by 9 bases, and 11 bases separated the two germline ends. CDR3 DNA: TGTGCCAGCAGCTTAACGATATCGGGTTCACCCCTCCACTTT. Its protein is CASSLTISGSPLHF.

This clonotype turned up a few times. This chain uses TRBV12-3 or TRBV12-4 with TRBJ1-5, with D maybe TRBD1 (5 bases). The CDR3 extends over 17 amino acids. V was clipped by 4 bases and J by 0 bases, with 16 bases between them. CDR3 protein: CASSSIGQGVSNQPQHF. The CDR3 DNA reads as TGTGCCAGCAGTTCCATCGGACAAGGAGTTAGCAATCAGCCCCAGCATTTT.

There are a few counts of this clonotype. V usage is TRBV7-2 and J usage is TRBJ2-7; 7 bases align to TRBD1. Germline CDR1 reads SGHTA; CDR2 reads FQGNSA. This CDR3 has 13 amino acids. J gave up 5 bases and V 4 bases, and 5 bases lay outside the gene matches. CDR3 nucleotides: TGTGCCAGCAGCTCACAGGGGCGGGACGAGCAGTACTTC. It is translated as CASSSQGRDEQYF.

V gene TRBV29-1 combines with J gene TRBJ2-7; 10 positions match TRBD1. The CDR3 contains 17 residues. Germline V gene lookup returns CDR1 SQVTM and CDR2 ANQGSEA. V dropped 3 bases and J dropped 2; count of bases not matched to a gene: 13. The CDR3 region is CSVDRTGGLNRAYEQYV. CDR3 in DNA: TGCAGCGTTGACCGGACAGGGGGACTTAACAGGGCCTACGAGCAGTACGTC.

This clonotype was seen repeatedly, ten times or more. The chain recombines TRBV28 with TRBJ2-5; D gene uncertain. Germline CDR1 reads MDHEN; CDR2 reads SYDVKM. V lost 2 bases to trimming and J lost 5 bases, with 6 bases between them. The CDR3 is 12 residues long. The CDR3 sequence: CASSLQEETQYF. CDR3 coding DNA: TGTGCCAGCAGTTTACAAGAGGAGACCCAGTACTTC. Using reference TRBV28 and TRBJ2-5 for the parts outside the CDR3, the full variable domain is DVKVTQSSRYLVKRTGEKVFLECVQDMDHENMFWYRQDPGLGLRLIYFSYDVKMKEKGDIPEGYSVSREKKERFSLILESASTNQTSMYLCASSLQEETQYFGPGTRLLVL.

This sequence joins TRBV6-2 or TRBV6-3 and TRBJ2-5, with D maybe TRBD1 (6 bases). This CDR3 has 17 residues. CDR1 and CDR2 from the germline V gene are MNHEY and SVGEGT. Trimming shortened V by 7 bases and J by 0 bases, and 21 bases separated the two germline ends. The CDR3: CASTQQGRGGYQETQYF. The CDR3 DNA reads TGTGCCAGCACCCAACAGGGAAGGGGCGGGTACCAAGAGACCCAGTACTTC.

This clonotype was counted many times. The V and J genes are TRBV20-1 and TRBJ1-2; TRBD1 agrees at 9 bases. This CDR3 has 12 residues. Per germline, CDR1 DFQATT and CDR2 SNEGSKA (reference sequence). Unmatched junction bases numbered 2, after V lost 5 bases and J lost 4 bases. The CDR3 sequence is CSAQTGGYGYTF. The CDR3 DNA reads as TGCAGTGCTCAGACAGGGGGCTATGGCTACACCTTC.

This clonotype was counted only a few times. The chain links TRBV20-1 to TRBJ2-7; no clear D. CDR1 and CDR2 (germline): DFQATT, SNEGSKA (reference sequence). The CDR3 sequence is 13 residues long. V dropped 3 bases and J dropped 8 bases, with 17 bases sitting between them. Written as DNA, the CDR3 is TGCAGTGCTAGTGCATCAGGCCTGGGAAAGCAGTACTTC. Translation gives CSASASGLGKQYF.

The rearrangement links TRBV29-1 to TRBJ2-1; tentatively, D is TRBD1 or TRBD2 (7 bases each). The germline V gene has CDR1 SQVTM and CDR2 ANQGSEA. The CDR3 length is 14 residues. V was clipped by 7 bases and J by 0 bases, with 13 bases between them. CDR3 protein: CSGGGQSSYNEQFF. The CDR3, as DNA: TGCAGCGGGGGGGGACAGAGCTCCTACAATGAGCAGTTCTTC.

The rearrangement links TRBV6-2 or TRBV6-3 to TRBJ2-7; tentative D call: TRBD2 (7 bases). CDR3 length: 16 amino acids. The germline V gene encodes CDR1 MNHEY and CDR2 SVGEGT. Trimming removed 0 bases at V and 1 base at J, with 13 bases between. The CDR3 DNA sequence: TGTGCCAGCAGTTACTCCCCCGGGGGGCCGTCCTACGAGCAGTACGTC. This encodes CASSYSPGGPSYEQYV.